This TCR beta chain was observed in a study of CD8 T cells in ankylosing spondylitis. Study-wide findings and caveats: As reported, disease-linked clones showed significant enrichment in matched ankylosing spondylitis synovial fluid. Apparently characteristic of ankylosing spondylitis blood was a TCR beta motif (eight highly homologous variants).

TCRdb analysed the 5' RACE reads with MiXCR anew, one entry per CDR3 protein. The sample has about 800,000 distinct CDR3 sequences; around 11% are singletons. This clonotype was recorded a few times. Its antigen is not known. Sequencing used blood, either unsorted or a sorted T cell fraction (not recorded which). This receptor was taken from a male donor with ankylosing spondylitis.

The chain's CDR3 is CSAKLAGHLGEQYF. The CDR3 coding sequence is TGCAGTGCTAAGCTAGCGGGACACTTGGGGGAGCAGTACTTC. This rearrangement joins TRBV20-1 to TRBJ2-7; 9 bases agree with TRBD2. CDR3 length: 14 residues. V was clipped by 4 bases and J by 7 bases; unmatched bases: 11. The germline gives CDR1 DFQATT, CDR2 SNEGSKA (reference sequence).